This T cell receptor beta chain was found in a study of shared T cell receptors in the human thymus. TCRdb keeps only in-frame clones here, not all; method: immunoSEQ multiplex PCR. The data contain roughly 660,000 clones, approximately 88% of them singletons. V dropped 1 base and J dropped 4; count of bases not matched to a gene: 9. This CDR3 has 16 residues. Germline loops: CDR1 SGHTS, CDR2 YDEGEE. These data were also filed under a second study, of human thymus T cells. That paper adds: Infants, healthy and Finnish, who were having corrective surgery for congenital heart defects served as donors. In corrective heart surgery, resections were taken, and these provided the thymus tissue. Related research described thymic repertoires that were highly overlapping among unrelated individuals.

Sequences were obtained from thymocytes. The chain employs TRBV5-8 and TRBJ2-7, with TRBD2 identical over 9 bases. This TCR came from a boy in the first two years of life with a congenital heart defect. CDR3 region: CASSLSASGTTYEQYF. CDR3 DNA sequence: TGTGCCAGCAGCTTGTCGGCTAGCGGGACGACTTACGAGCAGTACTTC.